This paragraph reports one T cell receptor beta chain. CDR1 is LGHNA and CDR2 is YNFKEQ in the germline V gene. Trimming at V came to 0 bases and at J to 3 bases, leaving 3 bases not matched to a gene. This CDR3 contains 15 residues. This entry comes from a study of T cell responses to AZD1222 COVID-19 vaccine. Profiled with immunoSEQ multiplex PCR; TCRdb holds only in-frame clones, not every one. The data hold about 110,000 clones, with 85% to 95% observed a single time. This sequence was found in an adult in good health. The chain uses TRBV4-2 and TRBJ1-1, with 8 bases that match TRBD1. The specimen was peripheral blood, collected on day 0 of AZD1222 vaccination. CDR3 sequence: CASSQDRGQDTEAFF. CDR3 nucleotide sequence: TGTGCCAGCAGCCAAGACAGGGGGCAGGACACTGAAGCTTTCTTT.